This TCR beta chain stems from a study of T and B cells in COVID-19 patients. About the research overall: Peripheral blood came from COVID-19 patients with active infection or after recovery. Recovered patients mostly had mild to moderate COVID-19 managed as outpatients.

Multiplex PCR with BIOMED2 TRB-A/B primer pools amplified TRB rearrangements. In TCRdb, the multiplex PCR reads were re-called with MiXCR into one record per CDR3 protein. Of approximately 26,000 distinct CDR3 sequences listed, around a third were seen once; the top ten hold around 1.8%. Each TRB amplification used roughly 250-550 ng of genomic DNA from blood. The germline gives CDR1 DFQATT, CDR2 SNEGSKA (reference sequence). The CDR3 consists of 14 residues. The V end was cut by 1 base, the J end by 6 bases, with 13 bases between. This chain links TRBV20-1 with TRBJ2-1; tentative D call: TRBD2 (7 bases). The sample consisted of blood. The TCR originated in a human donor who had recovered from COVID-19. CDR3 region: CSARGGGGANEQFF. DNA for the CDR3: TGCAGTGCTAGAGGAGGGGGAGGGGCCAATGAGCAGTTCTTC.